This T cell receptor (beta chain) was observed in a study of CD8+CD57+ T cells in acquired aplastic anemia. Germline loops: CDR1 MNHEY, CDR2 SVGAGI. The CDR3 sequence is 14 residues long. V shed 8 bases and J shed 5 bases, with 19 bases lying between them. The TCR beta profiling, which covered VDJ combination and CDR3 sequence, was carried out using genomic DNA as the template. MiXCR, applied by TCRdb to the reads, yields one record per CDR3 protein. The sample includes around 200,000 distinct CDR3 sequences, over 55% of them seen just once. This clonotype was picked up many times. The sequencing input was sorted CD4+, CD8+, or CD8+CD57+ T cells (not recorded which) from PBMCs. V usage is TRBV6-5 and J usage is TRBJ2-7, with D tentatively TRBD1 or TRBD2 (5 bases each). The source of this sequence is a human donor in good health. Written as DNA, the CDR3 is TGTGCCAGCTCCCGGGCCACAATGGGGGACGAGCAGTACTTC. Translated, it gives CASSRATMGDEQYF.